The 21 T cell receptor beta chains given below trace back to one sample, sequenced in a study of early T cells in non-severe SARS-CoV-2 infection. TCRdb independently ran MiXCR on the 5' RACE reads; one entry per CDR3 protein. The sample consists of under 60,000 distinct CDR3 sequences, more than 9% of them appearing once. Sequencing was carried out using whole blood. The receptors originated from an adult who was a healthcare worker with PCR-confirmed SARS-CoV-2 infection or an uninfected control (not recorded which).

This chain links TRBV12-3 or TRBV12-4 with TRBJ2-1; tentative D call: TRBD1 (6 bases). V was trimmed by 7 bases and J by 5 bases, leaving 15 bases between them. The CDR3 runs 14 residues. The CDR3 nucleotides are TGTGCCAGCATAAAAACCGGGACAAACAATGAGCAGTTCTTC. Protein product: CASIKTGTNNEQFF.

This clonotype showed up many times. The genes are TRBV7-6 and TRBJ2-1; TRBD2 might be the D (5 bases). The CDR3 loop spans 14 amino acids. Trimming left V 2 bases short and J 8 bases short, with 13 bases between. Looked up from germline, CDR1 is SGHVS and CDR2 is FNYEAQ. The CDR3 bases are TGTGCCAGCAGCTTACGGAGCGGATTCTATGAGCAGTTCTTC. Amino acid sequence: CASSLRSGFYEQFF. The full variable domain, in which reference TRBV7-6 and TRBJ2-1 provide the parts outside the CDR3, is GAGVSQSPRYKVTKRGQDVALRCDPISGHVSLYWYRQALGQGPEFLTYFNYEAQQDKSGLPNDRFSAERPEGSISTLTIQRTEQRDSAMYRCASSLRSGFYEQFFGPGTRLTVL.

This rearrangement joins TRBV6-5 to TRBJ2-1; D remains unclear. Germline-derived CDR1 and CDR2 are MNHEY and SVGAGI. The CDR3 covers 15 residues. Trimming took off 3 bases at V and 0 bases at J, with 9 bases between the two ends. CDR3 DNA: TGTGCCAGCAGTTATGGGGATAGCTCCTACAATGAGCAGTTCTTC. This encodes CASSYGDSSYNEQFF.

At least ten counts were recorded for this clonotype. The rearrangement links TRBV7-9 to TRBJ2-7; D may be TRBD1 or TRBD2 (5 bases each). The CDR3 is 15 amino acids. V lost 5 bases, J lost 2 bases, and 16 bases lay in between. The germline V gene encodes CDR1 SEHNR and CDR2 FQNEAQ (reference sequence). The DNA for the CDR3 is TGTGCCAGCAGCCTTGGGACGGACCCAACCTACGAGCAGTACTTC. Translated: CASSLGTDPTYEQYF.

The V and J genes are TRBV9 and TRBJ1-2; D is unclear. Germline assignment: CDR1 SGDLS and CDR2 YYNGEE. Trimming removed 0 bases from V and 8 bases from J, with 17 bases in between. This CDR3 contains 15 residues. The CDR3 reads CASSVASGPRAGYTF. CDR3 coding DNA: TGTGCCAGCAGCGTAGCTTCAGGCCCACGTGCCGGCTACACCTTC. Complete variable domain (other parts from reference TRBV9 and TRBJ1-2): DSGVTQTPKHLITATGQRVTLRCSPRSGDLSVYWYQQSLDQGLQFLIQYYNGEERAKGNILERFSAQQFPDLHSELNLSSLELGDSALYFCASSVASGPRAGYTFGSGTRLTVV.

This chain connects TRBV7-8 to TRBJ2-7; D possibly corresponds to TRBD1 (5 bases). Deletions cut 2 bases from V and 2 bases from J, with 22 bases between. CDR1 is SGHVS, CDR2 FQNEAQ, per germline. The CDR3 length is 18 residues. The CDR3 bases are TGTGCCAGCAGCTTATCAAGGGGTCACCGGCTCATAACCTACGAGCAGTACTTC. The encoded protein is CASSLSRGHRLITYEQYF. The full variable domain, with the rest looked up from reference TRBV7-8 and TRBJ2-7, is GAGVSQSPRYKVAKRGQDVALRCDPISGHVSLFWYQQALGQGPEFLTYFQNEAQLDKSGLPSDRFFAERPEGSVSTLKIQRTQQEDSAVYLCASSLSRGHRLITYEQYFGPGTRLTVT.

This clonotype was recorded at least ten times. The V gene is TRBV5-1, the J gene TRBJ2-3; D gene uncertain. The CDR3 has 14 amino acids. Trimming took off 0 bases at V and 4 bases at J, with 9 bases between the two ends. The germline CDR1 and CDR2 sequences are SGHRS and YFSETQ. CDR3: CASSLGTGADTQYF. CDR3 bases: TGCGCCAGCAGCTTGGGGACCGGCGCAGATACGCAGTATTTT.

This clonotype was detected only a few times. The chain is built from TRBV11-2 and TRBJ2-7; 8 nucleotides line up with TRBD1. Looked up from germline, CDR1 is SGHAT and CDR2 is FQNNGV. The CDR3 loop spans 14 amino acids. V gave up 5 bases and J gave up 4 bases; unmatched junction bases: 7. CDR3 sequence reads: CASSHRTGLYEQYF. As DNA, the CDR3 is TGTGCCAGCAGCCACCGGACAGGGCTGTACGAGCAGTACTTC.

This clonotype was seen only a few times. The J gene is TRBJ2-5, the V gene TRBV27, with 10 positions matching TRBD2. The CDR3 contains 14 residues. Germline V gene data show CDR1 as MNHEY and CDR2 as SMNVEV (reference sequence). V trimming: 3 bases; J trimming: 4 bases; junction bases outside the gene matches: 2. The CDR3 nucleotides read TGTGCCAGCAGTTTTAGCGGGGGGTTAGAGACCCAGTACTTC. Translated, it gives CASSFSGGLETQYF.

This clonotype has a count of ten or more. The chain links TRBV6-2 or TRBV6-3 to TRBJ1-5, with TRBD1 matching 10 bases. The germline gives CDR1 MNHEY, CDR2 SVGEGT. The trim removed 7 bases at V and 7 bases at J, leaving 13 bases unmatched. The CDR3 spans 16 residues. For the CDR3, the DNA is TGTGCCAGCACACCCGGGACAGGGGCCTTCCGACAGCCCCAGCATTTT. This translates into CASTPGTGAFRQPQHF.

Ten or more counts support this clonotype. The chain has TRBV2 and TRBJ2-2, with TRBD1 matching over 7 bases. This CDR3 spans 14 amino acids. The V and J ends lost 4 bases and 3 bases, in that order; junction bases with no gene match: 2. CDR1 is SNHLY, CDR2 FYNNEI, per germline. Here the CDR3 DNA reads TGTGCCAGCAGTGTAGGGGGCGACACCGGGGAGCTGTTTTTT. It codes for CASSVGGDTGELFF.

There are many counts of this clonotype. J is TRBJ2-3 and V is TRBV4-3; 7 bases align to TRBD2. V dropped 1 base and J dropped 1; count of bases not matched to a gene: 2. The germline gives CDR1 LGHNA, CDR2 YSLEER. The CDR3 sequence is 15 residues long. CDR3: CASSQAAGGTDTQYF. The CDR3 coding sequence is TGCGCCAGCAGCCAAGCGGCGGGAGGCACAGATACGCAGTATTTT.

The table lists this clonotype with many counts. This chain uses TRBV7-2 with TRBJ1-4, with TRBD1 matching 8 bases. With 5 bases clipped from V and 3 bases from J, the junction kept 5 bases outside the gene matches. The CDR3 contains 15 residues. Germline-derived CDR1 and CDR2 are SGHTA and FQGNSA. The CDR3 region has the DNA TGTGCCAGCAGCGTTCAGGGGGCGGCTAATGAAAAACTGTTTTTT. The encoded protein is CASSVQGAANEKLFF.

This clonotype was found many times. The chain combines TRBV4-1 with TRBJ1-1; 12 bases line up with TRBD1. Germline values: CDR1 MGHRA, CDR2 YSYEKL. This CDR3 has 19 residues. The V and J ends lost 1 base and 4 bases, in that order; junction bases with no gene match: 13. The CDR3 loop is CASSQVPPGQGARSTEAFF. For the CDR3, the DNA is TGCGCCAGCAGCCAAGTCCCACCGGGACAGGGGGCTAGGAGCACTGAAGCTTTCTTT.

This clonotype was counted at least ten times. The CDR3 spells CSARVFGQGGGSYEQYF. DNA of the CDR3: TGCAGTGCTAGAGTTTTCGGACAGGGAGGAGGCTCCTACGAGCAGTACTTC. V usage is TRBV20-1 and J usage is TRBJ2-7; 8 bases match TRBD1. V trimming: 1 base; J trimming: 0 bases; junction bases outside the gene matches: 11. This CDR3 region has 17 residues. In germline, CDR1 is DFQATT, CDR2 SNEGSKA (reference sequence).

This clonotype has only a few counts. The chain has TRBV5-1 and TRBJ2-1; D ambiguous. CDR1 is SGHRS, CDR2 YFSETQ, per germline. This CDR3 is built from 15 residues. Trimming took 6 bases from V and 1 from J, leaving 14 bases between them. The CDR3 sequence: CASTRAAGSYNEQFF. The CDR3 coding sequence is TGCGCCAGCACCCGGGCGGCAGGATCCTACAATGAGCAGTTCTTC.

This clonotype appeared many times. The chain uses TRBV10-3 and TRBJ2-1; D uncertain. Germline CDR1 and CDR2: ENHRY and SYGVKD. Deletions cut 10 bases from V and 0 bases from J, with 16 bases between. CDR3 length: 15 residues. CDR3 DNA: TGTGCCAGCGTACTTACGCTAGGCTCCTACAATGAGCAGTTCTTC. The encoded protein is CASVLTLGSYNEQFF.

This clonotype appeared a few times. The V call is TRBV27, the J call TRBJ1-1, with unresolved D. The CDR3 extends over 13 amino acids. The germline V gene has CDR1 MNHEY and CDR2 SMNVEV (reference sequence). Between the trimmed V and J ends, which lost 2 bases and 1 base, there was a span of 5 bases. The CDR3 spells CASSLGRNTEAFF. The CDR3 DNA is TGTGCCAGCAGTTTAGGCAGGAACACTGAAGCTTTCTTT.

This clonotype was detected ten times or more. J is TRBJ2-1 and V is TRBV29-1; 9 nucleotides align to TRBD1. The CDR3 extends over 14 amino acids. V was pared by 3 bases and J by 2 bases, with 2 bases of the junction left unmatched. The V gene's germline CDR1 is SQVTM and CDR2 ANQGSEA. The CDR3 DNA sequence: TGCAGCGTTGAGGGGGACAGGGCCTACAATGAGCAGTTCTTC. This translates into CSVEGDRAYNEQFF.

This clonotype was detected many times. The chain links TRBV3-1 to TRBJ2-7; TRBD2 agrees at 7 bases. The V segment lost 1 base and the J segment 3 bases; nucleotides outside the gene matches: 0. The length of the CDR3 is 13 residues. Germline CDR1 reads LGHDT; CDR2 reads YNNKEL (reference sequence). The CDR3 nucleotides are TGTGCCAGCAGCCAAGGGACTAGCTACGAGCAGTACTTC. Its protein is CASSQGTSYEQYF.

This clonotype was picked up a small number of times. The chain joins TRBV11-2 to TRBJ2-7; 10 positions match TRBD2. The CDR3 extends over 15 amino acids. Germline V CDR1 and CDR2: SGHAT, FQNNGV. With V trimmed by 5 bases and J by 1 base, 5 bases remained unmatched. The CDR3 DNA is TGTGCCAGCAGCCCCAGGACTAGCGGTTCCTACGAGCAGTACTTC. The encoded protein is CASSPRTSGSYEQYF.